The 14 T cell receptor beta chains below all came from one sample that was sequenced in a study of blood T cell repertoires in COVID-19. Sequenced by immunoSEQ multiplex PCR; TCRdb stores in-frame clones only, minus some. Of about 210,000 clones in the sample, 84% are singletons; the top ten hold approximately 10%. The sample taken for sequencing was peripheral blood. These receptors were collected from a woman over 75 with COVID-19, enrolled during active disease.

Comment on this clone: A junction boundary mismatches the germline segment, possibly from a read error. This chain links TRBV3-1 (or the pseudogene TRBV3-2) with TRBJ1-3; 7 positions match TRBD1. This CDR3 is 13 amino acids long. Per the germline V gene, CDR1 is LGHDT and CDR2 is YNNKEL (reference sequence). Here the CDR3 DNA reads TGTGCCAGCAGCCAAGATCATTACGGGACAGTATTTTTT. Amino acid sequence: CASSQDHYGTVFF.

About this clone itself: Additional DNA sequences in this sample encode the identical CDR3. The genes are TRBV7-2 and TRBJ1-4, with D maybe TRBD1 (6 bases). Germline V CDR1 and CDR2: SGHTA, FQGNSA. The germline V and J ends were trimmed by 5 bases and 1 base, with 8 bases remaining between them. The CDR3 is 14 residues long. In nucleotides, the CDR3 is TGTGCCAGCAGCCCGACAGGAACTAATGAAAAACTGTTTTTT. This gives the protein CASSPTGTNEKLFF.

CDR3 sequence: CASSRGGWNTEAFF. As DNA, the CDR3 is TGTGCCAGCAGCCGGGGGGGGTGGAACACTGAAGCTTTCTTT. V and J are TRBV28 and TRBJ1-1; D is perhaps TRBD1 (5 bases). Trimming took off 6 bases at V and 1 base at J, with 12 bases between the two ends. CDR1 is MDHEN, CDR2 SYDVKM, per germline. This CDR3 is built from 14 residues. Filled out from reference TRBV28 and TRBJ1-1, the complete variable domain reads DVKVTQSSRYLVKRTGEKVFLECVQDMDHENMFWYRQDPGLGLRLIYFSYDVKMKEKGDIPEGYSVSREKKERFSLILESASTNQTSMYLCASSRGGWNTEAFFGQGTRLTVV.

The gene calls are TRBV18 and TRBJ1-2, with D unresolved. The CDR3 length is 15 residues. V gave up 3 bases and J gave up 1 base, with 12 bases separating them. Germline-derived CDR1 and CDR2 are KGHSH and LQKENI. The CDR3, as DNA: TGTGCCAGCTCACCGACCGAGGGCGGTAACTATGGCTACACCTTC. It codes for CASSPTEGGNYGYTF. The entire variable domain, with the rest obtained from reference TRBV18 and TRBJ1-2, is as follows: NAGVMQNPRHLVRRRGQEARLRCSPMKGHSHVYWYRQLPEEGLKFMVYLQKENIIDESGMPKERFSAEFPKEGPSILRIQQVVRGDSAAYFCASSPTEGGNYGYTFGSGTRLTVV.

The chain joins TRBV18 to TRBJ2-7; 8 nucleotides match TRBD2. V lost 6 bases to trimming and J lost 3 bases; unmatched junction nucleotides: 10. The germline V gene encodes CDR1 KGHSH and CDR2 LQKENI. The CDR3 contains 15 residues. The CDR3 is CASSPDSGIGYEQYF. CDR3 nucleotide sequence: TGTGCCAGCTCCCCGGATAGCGGGATAGGCTACGAGCAGTACTTC.

This chain joins TRBV6-5 and TRBJ1-1; 8 nucleotides line up with TRBD1. The CDR3 spans 15 residues. CDR1 is MNHEY and CDR2 is SVGAGI in the germline V gene. V trimming: 8 bases; J trimming: 1 base; junction bases outside the gene matches: 9. CDR3 DNA sequence: TGTGCCAGCCGATCCTCGGACAGGGAGAACACTGAAGCTTTCTTT. Its protein product is CASRSSDRENTEAFF.

The chain joins TRBV6-6 to TRBJ1-3, with TRBD1 as a possible D gene (6 bases). Deletions cut 5 bases from V and 0 bases from J, with 11 bases between. The CDR3 covers 15 residues. Germline CDR1 and CDR2: MNHNY and SVGAGI (reference sequence). The CDR3 region is CASSTGHISGNTIYF. CDR3 DNA sequence: TGTGCCAGCAGTACGGGACATATCTCTGGAAACACCATATATTTT.

The chain combines TRBV6-6 with TRBJ1-3; D is perhaps TRBD1 (6 bases). V was shortened by 5 bases and J by 1 base, with 15 bases between the two germline ends. CDR1 is MNHNY and CDR2 is SVGAGI in the germline V gene (reference sequence). The CDR3 contains 16 residues. The CDR3 sequence is CASSRGQSTSGNTIYF. The DNA of the CDR3 is TGTGCCAGCAGTCGAGGACAGAGTACTTCTGGAAACACCATATATTTT.

The genes are TRBV24-1 and TRBJ2-5, with TRBD1 matching 9 bases. CDR3 size: 17 residues. The junction had 12 bases not matched to a gene; V was cut back by 3 bases and J by 5 bases. Germline V gives CDR1 KGHDR, CDR2 SFDVKD. The CDR3 spells CATSDSPPGQGWETQYF. CDR3 DNA sequence: TGTGCCACCAGTGATAGCCCACCGGGACAGGGTTGGGAGACCCAGTACTTC.

In its sample, this clone was seen once. Other DNA sequences in the same sample also yield this CDR3. The chain recombines TRBV5-1 with TRBJ1-3; possibly TRBD1 for D (6 bases). The CDR3 is 16 residues long. The V end lost 0 bases, the J end lost 2 bases, and 12 bases lay between the germline ends. Per germline, CDR1 SGHRS and CDR2 YFSETQ. The CDR3 is CASSLAGQQAGNTIYF. DNA for the CDR3: TGCGCCAGCAGCTTGGCCGGACAGCAGGCTGGAAACACCATATATTTT.

This chain links TRBV5-1 with TRBJ2-7, with 8 bases fitting TRBD2. This CDR3 region has 18 residues. The J segment lost 9 bases and the V segment lost 8 bases, leaving 28 bases of the junction unmatched. The germline gives CDR1 SGHRS, CDR2 YFSETQ. CDR3 in amino acids: CARLLPTGTRDLACGQYV. DNA of the CDR3: TGCGCCAGATTACTTCCCACCGGGACTAGGGACCTGGCTTGTGGGCAGTACGTC.

The rearrangement links TRBV6-6 to TRBJ1-4, with a possible D match to TRBD1 (5 bases). CDR3 length: 15 amino acids. V shed 6 bases and J shed 10 bases, with 21 bases lying between them. Germline V lookup: CDR1 MNHNY, CDR2 SVGAGI (reference sequence). CDR3 bases: TGTGCCAGCAGACAACAGGTTGGCCACGATGGAAAACTGTTTTTT. This gives the protein CASRQQVGHDGKLFF.

This sequence joins TRBV5-1 and TRBJ1-1; tentative D call: TRBD1 (6 bases). The CDR3 totals 16 residues. Trimming removed 3 bases at V and 2 bases at J, with 17 bases between. The V gene's germline CDR1 is SGHRS and CDR2 YFSETQ. The CDR3 bases are TGCGCCAGCAGCTCCTCCCCCACAGGGATTAACACTGAAGCTTTCTTT. Protein: CASSSSPTGINTEAFF.

This rearrangement joins TRBV10-3 to TRBJ1-5, with a tentative D call TRBD1 (5 bases). V was cut by 5 bases and J by 3 bases, with 14 bases left in between. The length of the CDR3 is 15 residues. Germline CDR1 reads ENHRY; CDR2 reads SYGVKD. DNA for the CDR3: TGTGCCATCAGTCCCCAGGAGGGGAACAATCAGCCCCAGCATTTT. It codes for CAISPQEGNNQPQHF.